The 27 T cell receptor beta chains below come from one sample, sequenced in a study of cytomegalovirus exposure and HLA in healthy donors (dated by TCRdb to about 2017). Receptor libraries were prepared by the immunoSEQ multiplex PCR assay. A mixture of 60 forward primers for TCR Vbeta segments and 13 reverse primers for TCR Jbeta segments was used in the multiplex PCR. The table comes from immuneACCESS by way of TCRdb, which keeps in-frame sequences with V and J called. Part of the clones is missing from these tables; in studies checked, under half for an unresolved V gene and the rest for unknown reasons. Counted in this sample were 200,000 or so clones; roughly 80% of them appeared once. Less than 20% of the sample is taken by the ten largest. Sequencing was carried out using PBMCs. All receptors come from a man in his forties in good health and CMV-seronegative.

This clone was seen ten or more times. The V call is TRBV29-1, the J call TRBJ2-3, with 11 bases lining up with TRBD2. Germline loops: CDR1 SQVTM, CDR2 ANQGSEA. Germline trimming cut 6 bases from V and 4 bases from J; bases unmatched to any gene: 9. CDR3 length: 15 residues. CDR3 sequence reads: CSVVPGTSGSDTQYF. DNA for the CDR3: TGCAGCGTCGTCCCCGGGACTAGCGGCTCAGATACGCAGTATTTT.

This sequence joins TRBV5-1 and TRBJ2-3; D possibly corresponds to TRBD2 (5 bases). CDR1 and CDR2 from the germline V gene are SGHRS and YFSETQ. The CDR3 length is 18 residues. The V end was cut by 0 bases, the J end by 0 bases, with 17 bases between. The CDR3 spells CASSLGLLSDVSTDTQYF. CDR3 sequence (DNA): TGCGCCAGCAGCTTGGGACTATTATCGGACGTTAGCACAGATACGCAGTATTTT. Variable domain in full (rest from reference TRBV5-1 and TRBJ2-3): KAGVTQTPRYLIKTRGQQVTLSCSPISGHRSVSWYQQTPGQGLQFLFEYFSETQRNKGNFPGRFSGRQFSNSRSEMNVSTLELGDSALYLCASSLGLLSDVSTDTQYFGPGTRLTVL.

The rearrangement links TRBV6-5 to TRBJ1-2; 10 bases line up with TRBD1. Germline CDR1 reads MNHEY; CDR2 reads SVGAGI. Losses at the gene ends were 8 bases for V and 7 bases for J; bases not matched to a gene: 7. This CDR3 spans 13 amino acids. The CDR3 nucleotides are TGTGCCAGCTGCCGACAGGGGGCGTCTGGCTACACCTTC. It yields the protein CASCRQGASGYTF.

This chain joins TRBV5-8 and TRBJ2-2; 8 bases align to TRBD1. Germline V lookup: CDR1 SGHTS, CDR2 YDEGEE. V gave up 4 bases and J gave up 5 bases; unmatched junction bases: 1. The CDR3 is 13 amino acids. DNA for the CDR3: TGTGCCAGCAGCAGACAGGGGACCGGGGAGCTGTTTTTT. Protein: CASSRQGTGELFF.

The J gene is TRBJ2-2, the V gene TRBV11-3, with TRBD1 as a possible D gene (6 bases). Trimming removed 5 bases at V and 4 bases at J, with 17 bases between. There are 16 residues in the CDR3. Germline V gene data show CDR1 as SGHNT and CDR2 as YENEEA. The CDR3 DNA reads as TGTGCCAGCAGCAGATTCTCGACAGGTATCACCGGGGAGCTGTTTTTT. It yields the protein CASSRFSTGITGELFF.

The chain has TRBV15 and TRBJ1-1; D is ambiguous. CDR3 size: 16 residues. CDR1 is LNHNV and CDR2 is YYDKDF in the germline V gene (reference sequence). V dropped 0 bases and J dropped 3 bases, with 14 bases sitting between them. CDR3 protein: CATSRDFGRWDTEAFF. The DNA for the CDR3 is TGTGCCACCAGCAGAGATTTTGGGCGTTGGGACACTGAAGCTTTCTTT.

This CDR3 is CASSLENSSGYTF. Here the CDR3 DNA reads TGTGCCAGCAGCTTAGAGAACAGTTCTGGCTACACCTTC. The chain joins TRBV7-9 to TRBJ1-2, with unresolved D. CDR3 size: 13 residues. The germline gives CDR1 SEHNR, CDR2 FQNEAQ (reference sequence). V lost 1 base and J lost 7, with 10 bases in between.

This clone was found a few times. The CDR3 is CASSESWTSTDTQYF. The CDR3 region has the DNA TGTGCCAGCAGTGAATCCTGGACTAGCACAGATACGCAGTATTTT. V and J are TRBV6-1 and TRBJ2-3; D is possibly TRBD2 (5 bases). V dropped 2 bases and J dropped 0 bases, with 9 bases sitting between them. The CDR3 contains 15 residues. From germline, CDR1 is MNHNS and CDR2 SASEGT.

V gene TRBV27 combines with J gene TRBJ2-1; 12 nucleotides align to TRBD2. Germline V gene lookup returns CDR1 MNHEY and CDR2 SMNVEV (reference sequence). This CDR3 spans 19 amino acids. V shed 2 bases, J shed 2 bases, and the junction held 10 bases outside the gene matches. CDR3 region: CASSLRPSGRARPYNEQFF. The DNA of the CDR3 is TGTGCCAGCAGTTTACGGCCTAGCGGGAGGGCCCGCCCCTACAATGAGCAGTTCTTC.

The CDR3 loop reads CASSPSGGPYNEQFF. The CDR3 DNA follows: TGTGCCAGTAGCCCAAGCGGAGGGCCCTACAATGAGCAGTTCTTC. This sequence joins TRBV19 and TRBJ2-1; D may be TRBD2 (6 bases). Germline V gives CDR1 LNHDA, CDR2 SQIVND (reference sequence). V dropped 6 bases and J dropped 2 bases, with 14 bases sitting between them. This CDR3 comprises 15 residues.

The rearrangement joins TRBV28 to TRBJ1-1, with 10 bases lining up with TRBD1. CDR1 is MDHEN, CDR2 SYDVKM, per germline. This CDR3 region has 21 residues. Trimming took 6 bases from V and 3 from J; bases not matched to a gene: 25. The CDR3 reads CASSPIGGGQGSRFLDTEAFF. CDR3 coding DNA: TGTGCCAGCAGCCCGATAGGGGGGGGACAGGGGTCGAGGTTTTTGGACACTGAAGCTTTCTTT.

The V and J genes are TRBV27 and TRBJ1-2; TRBD1 matches 7 bases. This CDR3 spans 16 amino acids. J was trimmed by 2 bases and V by 5 bases; bases with no gene match: 11. CDR1 is MNHEY, CDR2 SMNVEV, per germline (reference sequence). In DNA, the CDR3 is TGTGCCAGCAGTCGGACCTTGACAGGGCCCAACTATGGCTACACCTTC. Translation: CASSRTLTGPNYGYTF.

The V call is TRBV11-2, the J call TRBJ2-1, with 9 bases lining up with TRBD2. The V and J ends lost 5 bases and 0 bases, in that order; junction bases with no gene match: 5. This CDR3 has 16 residues. Germline assignment: CDR1 SGHAT and CDR2 FQNNGV. The CDR3 nucleotides read TGTGCCAGCAGCCTAGCGGGAAGAAGCTCCTACAATGAGCAGTTCTTC. It yields the protein CASSLAGRSSYNEQFF.

V usage is TRBV6-1 and J usage is TRBJ1-2; TRBD1 aligns across 7 bases. Germline V gene lookup returns CDR1 MNHNS and CDR2 SASEGT. This CDR3 spans 15 amino acids. Trimming took 7 bases from V and 7 from J; bases not matched to a gene: 15. The CDR3 reads CASTLHRQGESGYTF. The CDR3 DNA reads as TGTGCCAGCACCCTACACAGACAGGGAGAGTCTGGCTACACCTTC.

The chain is built from TRBV25-1 and TRBJ1-6; 7 bases align to TRBD1. CDR1 and CDR2 from the germline V gene are MGHDK and SYGVNS. There are 14 residues in the CDR3. Germline trimming cut 6 bases from V and 10 bases from J; bases unmatched to any gene: 9. For the CDR3, the DNA is TGTGCCAGCAGATCCGACAGGGAGTTGTCACCCCTCCACTTT. It codes for CASRSDRELSPLHF.

This clone was observed a single time. The V and J genes are TRBV5-6 and TRBJ2-1; 8 nucleotides align to TRBD1. V was pared by 5 bases and J by 0 bases, with 4 bases of the junction left unmatched. CDR1 is SGHDT, CDR2 YYEEEE, per germline. There are 15 residues in the CDR3. DNA of the CDR3: TGTGCCAGCAGTCAGGGGGCGAGCTCCTACAATGAGCAGTTCTTC. It specifies CASSQGASSYNEQFF.

V usage is TRBV6-1 and J usage is TRBJ1-5; 9 positions match TRBD1. The CDR3 runs to 15 residues. Germline-derived CDR1 and CDR2 are MNHNS and SASEGT. After removal of 7 bases from V and 2 bases from J, the junction contained 6 bases not matched to a gene. The CDR3 coding sequence is TGTGCCAGCATTTTCTGGACAGGGGGCAATCAGCCCCAGCATTTT. This codes for CASIFWTGGNQPQHF.

The V gene is TRBV6-5, the J gene TRBJ1-2; 9 nucleotides agree with TRBD1. CDR1 is MNHEY and CDR2 is SVGAGI in the germline V gene. The trim removed 1 base at V and 4 bases at J, leaving 4 bases unmatched. CDR3 length: 15 amino acids. CDR3 protein: CASSYYRGLGYGYTF. Here the CDR3 DNA reads TGTGCCAGCAGTTACTACAGGGGGCTGGGCTATGGCTACACCTTC.

The genes are TRBV30 and TRBJ2-2; 11 nucleotides agree with TRBD2. V lost 1 base, J lost 6 bases, and 10 bases stayed unmatched. Germline CDR1 reads GTSNPN; CDR2 reads SVGIG (reference sequence). The CDR3 length is 17 residues. The DNA of the CDR3 is TGTGCCTGGAGTGGCATGGGTAGCGGGGGGGTGGCCGGGGAGCTGTTTTTT. Translated, it gives CAWSGMGSGGVAGELFF.

The chain links TRBV5-4 to TRBJ1-6; D uncertain. The CDR3 consists of 16 residues. CDR1 and CDR2 (germline): SGHNT, YYREEE (reference sequence). Between the trimmed V and J ends, which lost 3 bases and 0 bases, there was a span of 10 bases. The CDR3 here is CASSWDGSSYNSPLHF. CDR3 DNA: TGTGCCAGCAGCTGGGATGGGAGCTCCTATAATTCACCCCTCCACTTT.

This chain joins TRBV7-2 and TRBJ1-3; D gene ambiguous. Per the germline V gene, CDR1 is SGHTA and CDR2 is FQGNSA. V lost 0 bases to trimming and J lost 0 bases, with 9 bases between them. The CDR3 extends over 16 amino acids. CDR3 sequence: CASSLALPGSGNTIYF. The CDR3 DNA sequence: TGTGCCAGCAGCTTAGCGTTGCCAGGCTCTGGAAACACCATATATTTT.

The chain has TRBV27 and TRBJ2-7, with 7 bases identical to TRBD2. The CDR3 sequence is 15 residues long. Germline assignment: CDR1 MNHEY and CDR2 SMNVEV (reference sequence). J gave up 4 bases and V 8 bases, and 14 bases lay outside the gene matches. In nucleotides, the CDR3 is TGTGCCAGCTTGCCGCGGCTAGCGGATTTATACGAGCAGTACTTC. Its translation is CASLPRLADLYEQYF.

This rearrangement joins TRBV7-9 to TRBJ2-7, with 7 bases identical to TRBD1. Trimming cost V 3 bases and J 5 bases; bases outside gene matches: 7. The germline CDR1 and CDR2 sequences are SEHNR and FQNEAQ (reference sequence). The CDR3 is 14 amino acids. CDR3 bases: TGTGCCAGCAGCTTCATGACAGGGCCAGACGAGCAGTACTTC. Translation gives CASSFMTGPDEQYF. Together with reference TRBV7-9 and TRBJ2-7, the CDR3 gives the full variable domain: DTGVSQNPRHKITKRGQNVTFRCDPISEHNRLYWYRQTLGQGPEFLTYFQNEAQLEKSRLLSDRFSAERPKGSFSTLEIQRTEQGDSAMYLCASSFMTGPDEQYFGPGTRLTVT.

This chain joins TRBV25-1 and TRBJ2-1; 15 nucleotides match TRBD2. The CDR3 contains 15 residues. Per germline, CDR1 MGHDK and CDR2 SYGVNS. Unmatched junction bases numbered 5, after V lost 4 bases and J lost 10 bases. CDR3 sequence (DNA): TGTGCCAGCAGTGGGACTAGCGGGGGGGTGAAAGAGCAGTTCTTC. Translation gives CASSGTSGGVKEQFF.

The V call is TRBV5-5, the J call TRBJ2-1; 9 bases agree with TRBD1. Trimming removed 0 bases from V and 1 base from J; junction bases left unmatched: 8. Germline CDR1 and CDR2: SGHKS and YYEKEE (reference sequence). The CDR3 contains 18 residues. CDR3 in DNA: TGTGCCAGCAGCTTGGAGACCGGGACAGGGCTTTCCTACAATGAGCAGTTCTTC. It translates to CASSLETGTGLSYNEQFF.

The chain carries TRBV27 and TRBJ2-1; D is uncertain. V shed 1 base and J shed 1 base, with 8 bases lying between them. Per the germline V gene, CDR1 is MNHEY and CDR2 is SMNVEV (reference sequence). This CDR3 region has 15 residues. The CDR3 region has the DNA TGTGCCAGCAGTTTATTGGCGGTTTCCTACAATGAGCAGTTCTTC. Translating it yields CASSLLAVSYNEQFF.

This clone occurred a few times. V and J are TRBV6-6 and TRBJ2-2; 11 bases match TRBD2. V trimming: 4 bases; J trimming: 4 bases; junction bases outside the gene matches: 5. Germline assignment: CDR1 MNHNY and CDR2 SVGAGI (reference sequence). The CDR3 runs to 16 residues. CDR3 nucleotides: TGTGCCAGCAGTTCCTTAGCGGGAGGGGGCACCGGGGAGCTGTTTTTT. As protein: CASSSLAGGGTGELFF.